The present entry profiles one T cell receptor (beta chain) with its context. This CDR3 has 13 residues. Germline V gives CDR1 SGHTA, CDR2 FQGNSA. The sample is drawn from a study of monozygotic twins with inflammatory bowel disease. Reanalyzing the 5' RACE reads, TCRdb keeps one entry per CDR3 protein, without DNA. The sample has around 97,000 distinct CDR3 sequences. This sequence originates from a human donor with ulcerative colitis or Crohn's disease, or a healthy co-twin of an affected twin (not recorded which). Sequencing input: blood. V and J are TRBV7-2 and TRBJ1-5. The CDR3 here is CASSPQANQPQHF.